The entry below describes one T cell receptor (beta chain). The antigen remains unidentified. The source of the sample is a study of T cell clones after liver transplantation. The overall study: TCRbeta sequencing after a pre-transplant mixed lymphocyte reaction identified graft-donor-reactive clones, later tracked in post-transplant blood. Graft-donor-reactive sequences were compared with third-party-reactive TCRbeta sequences from pre-transplant mixed lymphocyte reactions. Findings and caveats of the study: Circulating graft-donor-reactive CD4 TCRbeta sequences fell significantly post-transplant in most of the 8 subjects.

Thawed unstimulated PBMCs were FACS-sorted by CD3, CD4 and CD8 into two populations. V lost 4 bases, J lost 2 bases, and 13 bases stayed unmatched. The CDR3 runs to 17 residues. CDR1 SGDLS and CDR2 YYNGEE come from the germline V gene. Clones were sequenced by immunoSEQ multiplex PCR, and TCRdb holds only the in-frame ones, with some missing. The repertoire includes roughly 49,000 clones, 55% to 75% of them detected once, and about a tenth sits in the top ten. Sequences were derived from CD4+ T cells from blood, sampled roughly 55 months after liver transplant. This TCR derives from a human patient who received a liver transplant. Part of the T cells may come from the graft donor. The chain has TRBV9 and TRBJ2-3; 7 positions agree with TRBD2. The CDR3 bases are TGTGCCAGCAGCCCGAGGGGAGGGGCGACAGACACAGATACGCAGTATTTT. This codes for CASSPRGGATDTDTQYF.